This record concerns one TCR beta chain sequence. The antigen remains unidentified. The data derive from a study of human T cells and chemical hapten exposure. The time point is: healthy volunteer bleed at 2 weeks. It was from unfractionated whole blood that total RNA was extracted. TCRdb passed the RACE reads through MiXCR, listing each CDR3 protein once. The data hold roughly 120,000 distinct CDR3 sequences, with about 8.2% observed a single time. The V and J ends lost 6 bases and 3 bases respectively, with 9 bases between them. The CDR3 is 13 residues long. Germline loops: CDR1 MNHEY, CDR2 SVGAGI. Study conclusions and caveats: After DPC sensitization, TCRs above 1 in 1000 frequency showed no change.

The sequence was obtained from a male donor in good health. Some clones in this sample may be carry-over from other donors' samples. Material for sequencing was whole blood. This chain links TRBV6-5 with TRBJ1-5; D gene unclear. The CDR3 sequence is CASSDGFNQPQHF. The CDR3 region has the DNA TGTGCCAGCAGCGACGGATTCAATCAGCCCCAGCATTTT.